The 24 T cell receptor beta chains presented below share a single source sample, sequenced in a study of T cell changes during pregnancy in multiple sclerosis. Repertoires were generated with immunoSEQ multiplex PCR, while TCRdb's copy carries only in-frame clones and drops some. The top ten hold 1% to 1.5% of the sample, which has about 71,000 clones, around nine tenths seen once. The material sequenced was peripheral blood, taken in the third trimester of pregnancy. The receptor set was obtained from a female donor with multiple sclerosis, enrolled in a pregnancy study.

The chain carries TRBV9 and TRBJ2-7; TRBD2 agrees at 10 bases. The CDR3 spans 15 residues. V was pared by 4 bases and J by 6 bases, with 10 bases of the junction left unmatched. Germline V lookup: CDR1 SGDLS, CDR2 YYNGEE. The CDR3 sequence: CASSPRTSGTIEQYF. CDR3 in DNA: TGTGCCAGCAGCCCCAGGACTAGCGGAACGATCGAGCAGTACTTC.

This clone was counted a single time. This sequence joins TRBV30 and TRBJ2-7; the D gene is possibly TRBD1 (5 bases). This CDR3 has 14 amino acids. Trimming removed 3 bases from V and 0 bases from J, with 12 bases in between. The germline CDR1 and CDR2 sequences are GTSNPN and SVGIG (reference sequence). CDR3 sequence reads: CAWSIQVYSYEQYF. As DNA, the CDR3 is TGTGCCTGGAGCATACAGGTCTACTCCTACGAGCAGTACTTC.

This clone has at least ten counts. This chain uses TRBV9 with TRBJ2-1; 7 bases align to TRBD2. Looked up from germline, CDR1 is SGDLS and CDR2 is YYNGEE. There are 15 residues in the CDR3. The junction had 7 bases not matched to a gene; V was cut back by 0 bases and J by 7 bases. CDR3 bases: TGTGCCAGCAGCGTAGGGGCGGGAGTATATAATGAGCAGTTCTTC. Residues: CASSVGAGVYNEQFF.

The chain joins TRBV4-1 to TRBJ2-1; 11 bases align to TRBD2. V trimming: 1 base; J trimming: 7 bases; junction bases outside the gene matches: 9. The CDR3 consists of 17 residues. The germline CDR1 and CDR2 sequences are MGHRA and YSYEKL. CDR3 DNA sequence: TGCGCCAGCAGCCAAGGAGGTGGGACTAGCGGTTTGAATGAGCAGTTCTTC. The encoded protein is CASSQGGGTSGLNEQFF.

CDR3 residues: CASSSRQAHNEQFF. In DNA form, the CDR3 reads TGTGCCAGCTCATCGCGACAGGCTCACAATGAGCAGTTCTTC. The chain carries TRBV18 and TRBJ2-1; D might be TRBD1 (6 bases). Trimming shortened V by 5 bases and J by 5 bases, and 13 bases separated the two germline ends. The CDR3 runs to 14 residues. CDR1 and CDR2 (germline): KGHSH, LQKENI.

This chain links TRBV11-2 with TRBJ2-3, with D maybe TRBD2 (6 bases). The CDR3 loop spans 14 amino acids. Germline V CDR1 and CDR2: SGHAT, FQNNGV. V dropped 6 bases and J dropped 0 bases, with 10 bases sitting between them. CDR3: CASRVAVSTDTQYF. The CDR3 DNA sequence: TGTGCCAGCAGAGTAGCGGTTAGCACAGATACGCAGTATTTT.

The V and J genes are TRBV10-1 and TRBJ2-3; 9 bases fit TRBD1. The CDR3 extends over 14 amino acids. Germline assignment: CDR1 WNHNN and CDR2 SYGVQD (reference sequence). J was trimmed by 5 bases and V by 4 bases; bases with no gene match: 4. The CDR3, as DNA: TGCGCCAGCAGTGTGGGACAGGGCGAAGATACGCAGTATTTT. Translated: CASSVGQGEDTQYF.

The genes are TRBV13 and TRBJ2-3; 10 nucleotides match TRBD1. The germline gives CDR1 PRHDT, CDR2 FYEKMQ (reference sequence). The CDR3 consists of 15 residues. The J segment lost 1 base and the V segment lost 6 bases, leaving 4 bases of the junction unmatched. Here the CDR3 DNA reads TGTGCCAGCAGTCTGGGGACAGGGGGCACAGATACGCAGTATTTT. As protein: CASSLGTGGTDTQYF. Full variable domain (rest looked up from reference TRBV13 and TRBJ2-3): AAGVIQSPRHLIKEKRETATLKCYPIPRHDTVYWYQQGPGQDPQFLISFYEKMQSDKGSIPDRFSAQQFSDYHSELNMSSLELGDSALYFCASSLGTGGTDTQYFGPGTRLTVL.

The CDR3 nucleotides read TGTGCTTCATCTCAGAGAACGGGACTTTCCTACAATGAGCAGTTCTTC. This codes for CASSQRTGLSYNEQFF. The chain couples TRBV12-5 to TRBJ2-1; D possibly corresponds to TRBD2 (6 bases). The CDR3 is 16 residues long. Germline V gives CDR1 LGHNT, CDR2 FRNRAP. The ends were cut back, 11 bases at V and 1 base at J, with 21 bases in the middle. The complete variable domain, with remaining parts taken from reference TRBV12-5 and TRBJ2-1, reads DARVTQTPRHKVTEMGQEVTMRCQPILGHNTVFWYRQTMMQGLELLAYFRNRAPLDDSGMPKDRFSAEMPDATLATLKIQPSEPRDSAVYFCASSQRTGLSYNEQFFGPGTRLTVL.

The chain couples TRBV10-1 to TRBJ2-7; 9 bases fit TRBD2. CDR1 is WNHNN, CDR2 SYGVQD, per germline (reference sequence). There are 13 residues in the CDR3. V was pared by 5 bases and J by 10 bases, with 9 bases of the junction left unmatched. CDR3 in amino acids: CASSSQASGIQYF. In nucleotides, the CDR3 is TGCGCCAGCAGTTCCCAAGCTAGCGGGATTCAGTACTTC.

V gene TRBV18 combines with J gene TRBJ2-5; tentatively, D is TRBD2 (6 bases). The CDR3 has 13 amino acids. Germline CDR1 KGHSH, CDR2 LQKENI. V lost 5 bases, J lost 0 bases, and 7 bases lay in between. CDR3 sequence (DNA): TGTGCCAGCTCAGGCGGGAACCAAGAGACCCAGTACTTC. Residues: CASSGGNQETQYF. Variable domain in full (rest from reference TRBV18 and TRBJ2-5): NAGVMQNPRHLVRRRGQEARLRCSPMKGHSHVYWYRQLPEEGLKFMVYLQKENIIDESGMPKERFSAEFPKEGPSILRIQQVVRGDSAAYFCASSGGNQETQYFGPGTRLLVL.

The chain uses TRBV7-9 and TRBJ1-5; TRBD1 is a possible D gene (5 bases). V lost 2 bases to trimming and J lost 0 bases, with 8 bases between them. This CDR3 has 15 residues. Germline V CDR1 and CDR2: SEHNR, FQNEAQ (reference sequence). The CDR3 is CASSLNRNSNQPQHF. The CDR3 DNA reads TGTGCCAGCAGCTTAAACAGGAATAGCAATCAGCCCCAGCATTTT.

This rearrangement joins TRBV19 to TRBJ2-1; TRBD1 is a possible D gene (5 bases). V dropped 2 bases and J dropped 6 bases, with 17 bases sitting between them. The germline CDR1 and CDR2 sequences are LNHDA and SQIVND (reference sequence). The CDR3 runs 16 residues. The CDR3 sequence: CASSIRVRAISNEQFF. The CDR3 DNA reads as TGTGCCAGTAGTATAAGGGTCAGGGCCATTAGCAATGAGCAGTTCTTC. The complete variable domain, with remaining parts taken from reference TRBV19 and TRBJ2-1, reads DGGITQSPKYLFRKEGQNVTLSCEQNLNHDAMYWYRQDPGQGLRLIYYSQIVNDFQKGDIAEGYSVSREKKESFPLTVTSAQKNPTAFYLCASSIRVRAISNEQFFGPGTRLTVL.

In its sample, this clone was seen once. In DNA form, the CDR3 reads TGTGCCAGTATGGGTGGGGCTACGAACACTGAAGCTTTCTTT. Translating it yields CASMGGATNTEAFF. This rearrangement joins TRBV19 to TRBJ1-1, with D possibly TRBD1 on 5 matching bases. The CDR3 runs to 14 residues. Between the trimmed V and J ends, which lost 7 bases and 1 base, there was a span of 13 bases. Germline V gene data show CDR1 as LNHDA and CDR2 as SQIVND (reference sequence).

In DNA, the CDR3 is TGTGCCTGCCTTGGGGAGCACTACGAGCAGTACTTC. Encoded protein: CACLGEHYEQYF. The gene calls are TRBV30 and TRBJ2-7; TRBD2 is a possible D gene (5 bases). CDR1 and CDR2 (germline): GTSNPN, SVGIG (reference sequence). This CDR3 region has 12 residues. V was pared by 6 bases and J by 3 bases, with 12 bases between. The full variable domain, rest sourced from reference TRBV30 and TRBJ2-7, is SQTIHQWPATLVQPVGSPLSLECTVEGTSNPNLYWYRQAAGRGLQLLFYSVGIGQISSEVPQNLSASRPQDRQFILSSKKLLLSDSGFYLCACLGEHYEQYFGPGTRLTVT.

The chain employs TRBV19 and TRBJ2-7; TRBD1 matches 9 bases. The CDR3 sequence is 14 residues long. After removal of 5 bases from V and 6 bases from J, the junction contained 8 bases not matched to a gene. CDR1 is LNHDA and CDR2 is SQIVND in the germline V gene (reference sequence). CDR3 sequence reads: CASSADRGNSEQYF. DNA for the CDR3: TGTGCCAGTAGTGCCGACAGGGGGAATAGCGAGCAGTACTTC.

In DNA form, the CDR3 reads TGCGCCAGCAGCCACGGGACTATCACCGGGGAGCTGTTTTTT. Residues: CASSHGTITGELFF. The chain has TRBV5-1 and TRBJ2-2; 7 nucleotides align to TRBD2. Germline CDR1 and CDR2: SGHRS and YFSETQ. V shed 4 bases and J 4 bases; nucleotides not matched to a gene: 4. The CDR3 is 14 amino acids.

V gene TRBV19 combines with J gene TRBJ2-3, with 8 bases aligning to TRBD2. The CDR3 length is 15 residues. Germline V gives CDR1 LNHDA, CDR2 SQIVND (reference sequence). V gave up 5 bases and J gave up 1 base; unmatched junction bases: 5. This chain's CDR3 is CASSSEAGGTDTQYF. The CDR3 DNA reads TGTGCCAGTAGTTCGGAAGCGGGAGGCACAGATACGCAGTATTTT.

The chain joins TRBV4-3 to TRBJ2-4, with D tentatively TRBD2 (5 bases). V lost 0 bases, J lost 13 bases, and 13 bases lay in between. CDR3 length equals 13 residues. Germline V gives CDR1 LGHNA, CDR2 YSLEER. CDR3 protein: CASSQEPDRGQYF. DNA of the CDR3: TGCGCCAGCAGCCAAGAGCCCGACCGGGGACAGTACTTC.

This chain links TRBV7-9 with TRBJ2-2, with a tentative D call TRBD2 (6 bases). The V and J ends lost 4 bases and 5 bases respectively, with 17 bases between them. The CDR3 covers 16 residues. The V gene's germline CDR1 is SEHNR and CDR2 FQNEAQ (reference sequence). CDR3 DNA sequence: TGTGCCAGCAGCTCGTCCCCTAGCGAAGAAACCGGGGAGCTGTTTTTT. This encodes CASSSSPSEETGELFF.

The chain carries TRBV18 and TRBJ2-7; D uncertain. This CDR3 is 15 amino acids long. The germline V and J ends were trimmed by 1 base and 2 bases, with 12 bases remaining between them. Germline loops: CDR1 KGHSH, CDR2 LQKENI. Here the CDR3 reads CASSPRGAITYEQYF. CDR3 DNA sequence: TGTGCCAGCTCACCACGCGGAGCGATTACCTACGAGCAGTACTTC. Based on the CDR3 plus reference TRBV18 and TRBJ2-7, the full variable domain is NAGVMQNPRHLVRRRGQEARLRCSPMKGHSHVYWYRQLPEEGLKFMVYLQKENIIDESGMPKERFSAEFPKEGPSILRIQQVVRGDSAAYFCASSPRGAITYEQYFGPGTRLTVT.

The rearrangement uses TRBV5-4 and TRBJ2-5, with TRBD2 identical over 8 bases. Germline V lookup: CDR1 SGHNT, CDR2 YYREEE (reference sequence). The ends lost 5 bases at V and 4 bases at J; junction bases unmatched: 7. This CDR3 has 14 amino acids. This chain's CDR3 is CASSNGLAGETQYF. Written as DNA, the CDR3 is TGTGCCAGCAGTAATGGACTAGCAGGAGAGACCCAGTACTTC.

The rearrangement joins TRBV5-5 to TRBJ1-3; TRBD1 might be the D (5 bases). The V end lost 3 bases, the J end lost 3 bases, and 10 bases lay between the germline ends. CDR3 size: 14 residues. Looked up from germline, CDR1 is SGHKS and CDR2 is YYEKEE (reference sequence). The CDR3 region is CASSSGTIGNTIYF. Written as DNA, the CDR3 is TGTGCCAGCAGCTCAGGGACTATTGGAAACACCATATATTTT.

The chain is built from TRBV10-2 and TRBJ1-6; D is ambiguous. This CDR3 has 14 amino acids. Trimming removed 7 bases from V and 8 bases from J, with 15 bases in between. CDR1 and CDR2 from the germline V gene are WSHSY and SAAADI. CDR3 loop: CASTNSRSHSPLHF. CDR3 coding DNA: TGCGCCAGCACTAATTCACGGAGTCATTCACCCCTCCACTTT.